The clone carrying this TCR beta chain was recorded at least ten times. Its antigen is undetermined. The data were taken from a study of early T cells in non-severe SARS-CoV-2 infection. Study information: RNA in bulk from unsorted whole blood was sequenced, and chains were unpaired.

Each cDNA molecule carried a unique molecular identifier. TCRdb itself ran the 5' RACE reads through MiXCR, one entry per CDR3 protein. The sample carries more than 35,000 distinct CDR3 sequences, roughly 4.4% recorded once. V lost 4 bases to trimming and J lost 3 bases, with 12 bases between them. The CDR3 covers 13 residues. CDR1 SQVTM and CDR2 ANQGSEA come from the germline V gene. The study's findings and limits: Anti-spike CD8 responses were favored in VDJdb matching, and private and CD4 specificities were missed.

The TCR comes from an adult who was a healthcare worker with PCR-confirmed SARS-CoV-2 infection or an uninfected control (not recorded which). Sample: whole blood. The J gene is TRBJ1-1, the V gene TRBV29-1; no clear D. The CDR3 DNA sequence: TGCAGCGTTGGTGAATTTTTGGACACTGAAGCTTTCTTT. Protein sequence: CSVGEFLDTEAFF.